The 27 T cell receptor beta chains given below trace back to one sample, sequenced in a study of cytomegalovirus exposure and HLA in healthy donors. Vbeta (60) and Jbeta (13) primers were used in the PCR. Produced via immunoSEQ multiplex PCR; TCRdb's table is partial and in-frame only. Here the sample spans some 110,000 clones, over 65% being singletons. The sample taken for sequencing was PBMCs. The receptors originated from a woman aged 25 to 39 in good health and CMV-seronegative.

With regard to this clone: The junction and the germline gene differ at one end; a read error may be behind it. The chain joins TRBV25-1 to TRBJ2-1, with a tentative D call TRBD2 (6 bases). The CDR3 consists of 12 residues. In germline, CDR1 is MGHDK, CDR2 SYGVNS. CDR3 region: CASGEEGNGQFF. The CDR3 nucleotides are TGTGCCAGCGGCGAGGAGGGCAATGGGCAGTTCTTC.

Note on this clone: The same CDR3 also results from other DNA sequences found in this sample. The rearrangement joins TRBV5-1 to TRBJ2-2, with TRBD2 as a possible D gene (5 bases). The CDR3 is 14 residues long. V shed 0 bases and J shed 5 bases, with 8 bases lying between them. CDR1 SGHRS and CDR2 YFSETQ come from the germline V gene. The CDR3 spells CASSLDPGTGELFF. The CDR3 DNA sequence: TGCGCCAGCAGCTTGGATCCGGGAACCGGGGAGCTGTTTTTT.

The chain joins TRBV6-6 to TRBJ2-7; 8 bases align to TRBD1. Per the germline V gene, CDR1 is MNHNY and CDR2 is SVGAGI (reference sequence). The CDR3 runs to 14 residues. The trim removed 5 bases at V and 4 bases at J, leaving 7 bases unmatched. Here the CDR3 reads CASSPGGTGYEQYF. CDR3 in DNA: TGTGCCAGCAGTCCTGGAGGGACAGGTTACGAGCAGTACTTC.

This clone was found once. The V gene is TRBV6-5, the J gene TRBJ1-1; D ambiguous. V lost 6 bases and J 7 bases, leaving 12 bases between the germline ends. The length of the CDR3 is 12 residues. CDR1 is MNHEY and CDR2 is SVGAGI in the germline V gene. The CDR3 nucleotides read TGTGCCAGCAGCCGGAGGCCCTGTGAAGCTTTCTTT. This translates into CASSRRPCEAFF.

This clone has more than one count but fewer than ten. The rearrangement joins TRBV30 to TRBJ2-5; tentatively, D is TRBD1 (5 bases). V dropped 3 bases and J dropped 5 bases, with 13 bases sitting between them. The length of the CDR3 is 13 residues. The V gene's germline CDR1 is GTSNPN and CDR2 SVGIG (reference sequence). The CDR3 DNA follows: TGTGCCTGGAGATTCTCAGGGCCGGAGACCCAGTACTTC. Protein product: CAWRFSGPETQYF.

The chain carries TRBV6-6 and TRBJ1-4; 8 bases are a match to TRBD1. The CDR3 spans 14 residues. Germline loops: CDR1 MNHNY, CDR2 SVGAGI (reference sequence). V was clipped by 8 bases and J by 7 bases; unmatched bases: 9. The chain's CDR3 is CASGLTGESEKLFF. In DNA, the CDR3 is TGTGCCAGCGGTCTGACAGGGGAGAGTGAAAAACTGTTTTTT.

The genes are TRBV14 and TRBJ2-3; 14 bases map to TRBD2. Trimming at V came to 3 bases and at J to 6 bases, leaving 11 bases not matched to a gene. The CDR3 has 18 residues. CDR1 SGHDN and CDR2 FVKESK come from the germline V gene. The CDR3 DNA sequence: TGTGCCAGCAGCCAGAATCCGGGACTAGCGGGAGAAACGGATACGCAGTATTTT. As protein: CASSQNPGLAGETDTQYF.

The chain employs TRBV6-5 and TRBJ2-5; 10 nucleotides agree with TRBD2. Germline assignment: CDR1 MNHEY and CDR2 SVGAGI. This CDR3 comprises 16 residues. The V gene end was trimmed by 0 bases and the J gene end by 0 bases; junction bases not matched to a gene: 1. Written as DNA, the CDR3 is TGTGCCAGCAGTTACTCTAGCGGGGGGAACCAAGAGACCCAGTACTTC. It specifies CASSYSSGGNQETQYF.

This clone came up a few times. The chain combines TRBV2 with TRBJ1-4; unclear D gene. The CDR3 length is 13 residues. The germline gives CDR1 SNHLY, CDR2 FYNNEI. V was pared by 2 bases and J by 7 bases, with 8 bases between. CDR3 protein: CASSENSGEKLFF. CDR3 coding DNA: TGTGCCAGCAGTGAAAATAGCGGTGAAAAACTGTTTTTT.

The chain joins TRBV29-1 to TRBJ2-4; 7 bases align to TRBD1. With 5 bases clipped from V and 8 bases from J, the junction kept 3 bases outside the gene matches. Germline V gene data show CDR1 as SQVTM and CDR2 as ANQGSEA. The CDR3 is 11 amino acids. The CDR3 DNA follows: TGCAGCGTTCGAACAGGGGACATTCAGTACTTC. Translation: CSVRTGDIQYF.

This clone appeared once. The CDR3 bases are TGTGCCAGCAGTTACTCGGCCTCGGGGGGACTAGGTGAAGCTTTCTTT. Its translation is CASSYSASGGLGEAFF. J is TRBJ1-1 and V is TRBV6-5; possible D gene TRBD1, 5 bases. The V and J ends lost 0 bases and 7 bases respectively, with 18 bases between them. This CDR3 is 16 amino acids long. Germline V gene lookup returns CDR1 MNHEY and CDR2 SVGAGI.

The chain recombines TRBV29-1 with TRBJ1-1; the D gene is possibly TRBD1 (6 bases). The CDR3 runs 14 residues. CDR1 is SQVTM, CDR2 ANQGSEA, per germline. Trimming took 6 bases from V and 4 from J, leaving 18 bases between them. The CDR3 loop is CSVGPGEMGTEAFF. DNA of the CDR3: TGCAGCGTCGGACCAGGGGAAATGGGCACTGAAGCTTTCTTT.

This clone was counted a few times. The rearrangement links TRBV29-1 to TRBJ1-5; D may be TRBD1 (5 bases). Trimming took 4 bases from V and 5 from J, leaving 12 bases between them. Germline V CDR1 and CDR2: SQVTM, ANQGSEA. The CDR3 is made up of 13 amino acids. DNA of the CDR3: TGCAGCGTTGCCTCGGGGGGGGATCAGCCCCAGCATTTT. This encodes CSVASGGDQPQHF.

The chain joins TRBV20-1 to TRBJ1-1; D gene ambiguous. In germline, CDR1 is DFQATT, CDR2 SNEGSKA (reference sequence). The length of the CDR3 is 11 residues. V was pared by 5 bases and J by 5 bases, with 9 bases between. The CDR3 sequence is CSAWRMTEAFF. CDR3 nucleotides: TGCAGTGCTTGGAGGATGACTGAAGCTTTCTTT.

This clone was counted once. The genes are TRBV4-3 and TRBJ2-7; 14 bases line up with TRBD2. The CDR3 is 20 residues long. CDR1 LGHNA and CDR2 YSLEER come from the germline V gene. The J segment lost 0 bases and the V segment lost 2 bases, leaving 12 bases of the junction unmatched. CDR3 amino acids: CASSQSQPGTSGGHSYEQYF. The CDR3 coding sequence is TGCGCCAGCAGCCAATCCCAACCAGGGACTAGCGGGGGCCACTCCTACGAGCAGTACTTC.

The chain recombines TRBV18 with TRBJ2-7; 16 nucleotides line up with TRBD2. J was trimmed by 2 bases and V by 1 base; bases with no gene match: 8. The CDR3 totals 19 residues. Germline V lookup: CDR1 KGHSH, CDR2 LQKENI. CDR3 bases: TGTGCCAGCTCACCACTACTAACCGGGACTAGCGGGGGGGCCTACGAGCAGTACTTC. Translated, it gives CASSPLLTGTSGGAYEQYF.

The chain joins TRBV5-6 to TRBJ1-1, with 8 bases matching TRBD1. The CDR3 covers 11 residues. The germline V gene has CDR1 SGHDT and CDR2 YYEEEE. After removal of 2 bases from V and 10 bases from J, the junction contained 1 base not matched to a gene. The CDR3 DNA follows: TGTGCCAGCAGCTTAGGACAGGGAGCTTTCTTT. Translating it yields CASSLGQGAFF.

This clone was detected only once. The CDR3 coding sequence is TGCGCCAGCAGCTTCCTAGGGACAGGGTCAAGCTCCTACGAGCAGTACTTC. This sequence encodes CASSFLGTGSSSYEQYF. V gene TRBV5-1 combines with J gene TRBJ2-7, with 9 bases fitting TRBD1. The CDR3 is made up of 17 amino acids. V shed 2 bases and J 0 bases; nucleotides not matched to a gene: 9. Germline lookup yields CDR1 SGHRS and CDR2 YFSETQ.

V gene TRBV5-1 combines with J gene TRBJ2-7, with D tentatively TRBD1 (6 bases). The CDR3 is made up of 15 amino acids. Germline V gene sequence: CDR1 SGHRS, CDR2 YFSETQ. Deletions cut 0 bases from V and 2 bases from J, with 12 bases between. CDR3 nucleotide sequence: TGCGCCAGCAGCTTGGTCTCAGGGGCAGCCTACGAGCAGTACTTC. This codes for CASSLVSGAAYEQYF. The whole variable domain, remainder taken from reference TRBV5-1 and TRBJ2-7, is KAGVTQTPRYLIKTRGQQVTLSCSPISGHRSVSWYQQTPGQGLQFLFEYFSETQRNKGNFPGRFSGRQFSNSRSEMNVSTLELGDSALYLCASSLVSGAAYEQYFGPGTRLTVT.

The gene calls are TRBV11-3 and TRBJ2-3; D perhaps matches TRBD2 (6 bases). The CDR3 runs to 15 residues. Per germline, CDR1 SGHNT and CDR2 YENEEA. The V end lost 5 bases, the J end lost 2 bases, and 14 bases lay between the germline ends. The CDR3 DNA follows: TGTGCCAGCAGCCCCGGACTACCAAACACAGATACGCAGTATTTT. Translating gives CASSPGLPNTDTQYF. Complete variable domain (other parts from reference TRBV11-3 and TRBJ2-3): EAGVVQSPRYKIIEKKQPVAFWCNPISGHNTLYWYLQNLGQGPELLIRYENEEAVDDSQLPKDRFSAERLKGVDSTLKIQPAELGDSAVYLCASSPGLPNTDTQYFGPGTRLTVL.

The chain employs TRBV6-1 and TRBJ1-5; perhaps TRBD1 as D (5 bases). The CDR3 length is 17 residues. Trimming shortened V by 1 base and J by 1 base, and 14 bases separated the two germline ends. Looked up from germline, CDR1 is MNHNS and CDR2 is SASEGT. As DNA, the CDR3 is TGTGCCAGCAGTGAAGATAAGGTTCGGGGGAGCAATCAGCCCCAGCATTTT. It translates to CASSEDKVRGSNQPQHF.

The genes are TRBV9 and TRBJ1-3, with D hard to call. The CDR3 consists of 16 residues. Trimming removed 1 base from V and 0 bases from J, with 11 bases in between. The germline gives CDR1 SGDLS, CDR2 YYNGEE. The DNA for the CDR3 is TGTGCCAGCAGCGTACGGTCTGGGAGCTCTGGAAACACCATATATTTT. Protein: CASSVRSGSSGNTIYF.

This clone has only a few counts. V usage is TRBV9 and J usage is TRBJ2-2; 12 nucleotides agree with TRBD2. Germline CDR1 is SGDLS and CDR2 is YYNGEE. Trimming removed 4 bases from V and 8 bases from J; junction bases left unmatched: 6. The CDR3 contains 15 residues. The CDR3 DNA follows: TGTGCCAGCAGCCTGACTAGCGGGGGATGGGGGGAGCTGTTTTTT. Residues: CASSLTSGGWGELFF. Using reference TRBV9 and TRBJ2-2 for the parts outside the CDR3, the full variable domain is DSGVTQTPKHLITATGQRVTLRCSPRSGDLSVYWYQQSLDQGLQFLIQYYNGEERAKGNILERFSAQQFPDLHSELNLSSLELGDSALYFCASSLTSGGWGELFFGEGSRLTVL.

V is TRBV2 and J is TRBJ2-3, with 10 bases fitting TRBD2. The length of the CDR3 is 15 residues. From germline, CDR1 is SNHLY and CDR2 FYNNEI. V gave up 6 bases and J gave up 3 bases; unmatched junction bases: 6. The CDR3 spells CASRSAGGLTDTQYF. The DNA for the CDR3 is TGTGCCAGCAGATCAGCGGGGGGGCTGACAGATACGCAGTATTTT.

The chain links TRBV11-2 to TRBJ2-2, with a weak D call TRBD1 (5 bases). Between the trimmed V and J ends, which lost 7 bases and 3 bases, there was a span of 9 bases. The germline CDR1 and CDR2 sequences are SGHAT and FQNNGV. CDR3 size: 13 residues. CDR3 nucleotides: TGTGCCAGCATCCAGGGTCACACCGGGGAGCTGTTTTTT. It translates to CASIQGHTGELFF.

This clone has just one count. The J gene is TRBJ2-7, the V gene TRBV11-3; 11 nucleotides align to TRBD2. The CDR3 is made up of 15 amino acids. Trimming at V came to 4 bases and at J to 5 bases, leaving 7 bases not matched to a gene. Per the germline V gene, CDR1 is SGHNT and CDR2 is YENEEA. This CDR3 reads CASSYLRTSGHEQYF. For the CDR3, the DNA is TGTGCCAGCAGCTACCTGAGGACTAGCGGGCACGAGCAGTACTTC.

The rearrangement links TRBV6-1 to TRBJ1-3; D is uncertain. CDR3 length equals 15 residues. Germline loops: CDR1 MNHNS, CDR2 SASEGT. Trimming pared 4 bases from V and 0 bases from J, leaving 10 bases between. The CDR3 DNA sequence: TGTGCCAGCAGTGCCAGACACCTCTCTGGAAACACCATATATTTT. This sequence encodes CASSARHLSGNTIYF.